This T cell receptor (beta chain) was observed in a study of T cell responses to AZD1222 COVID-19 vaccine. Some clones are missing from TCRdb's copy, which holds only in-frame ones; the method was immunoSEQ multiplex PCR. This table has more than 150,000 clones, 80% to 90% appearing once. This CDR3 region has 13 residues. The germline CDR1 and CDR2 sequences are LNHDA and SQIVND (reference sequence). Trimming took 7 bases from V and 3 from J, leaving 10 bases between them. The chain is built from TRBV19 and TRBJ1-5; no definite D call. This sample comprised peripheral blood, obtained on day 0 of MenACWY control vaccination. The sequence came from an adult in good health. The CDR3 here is CASTGRANQPQHF. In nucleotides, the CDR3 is TGTGCCAGTACAGGACGGGCCAATCAGCCCCAGCATTTT.